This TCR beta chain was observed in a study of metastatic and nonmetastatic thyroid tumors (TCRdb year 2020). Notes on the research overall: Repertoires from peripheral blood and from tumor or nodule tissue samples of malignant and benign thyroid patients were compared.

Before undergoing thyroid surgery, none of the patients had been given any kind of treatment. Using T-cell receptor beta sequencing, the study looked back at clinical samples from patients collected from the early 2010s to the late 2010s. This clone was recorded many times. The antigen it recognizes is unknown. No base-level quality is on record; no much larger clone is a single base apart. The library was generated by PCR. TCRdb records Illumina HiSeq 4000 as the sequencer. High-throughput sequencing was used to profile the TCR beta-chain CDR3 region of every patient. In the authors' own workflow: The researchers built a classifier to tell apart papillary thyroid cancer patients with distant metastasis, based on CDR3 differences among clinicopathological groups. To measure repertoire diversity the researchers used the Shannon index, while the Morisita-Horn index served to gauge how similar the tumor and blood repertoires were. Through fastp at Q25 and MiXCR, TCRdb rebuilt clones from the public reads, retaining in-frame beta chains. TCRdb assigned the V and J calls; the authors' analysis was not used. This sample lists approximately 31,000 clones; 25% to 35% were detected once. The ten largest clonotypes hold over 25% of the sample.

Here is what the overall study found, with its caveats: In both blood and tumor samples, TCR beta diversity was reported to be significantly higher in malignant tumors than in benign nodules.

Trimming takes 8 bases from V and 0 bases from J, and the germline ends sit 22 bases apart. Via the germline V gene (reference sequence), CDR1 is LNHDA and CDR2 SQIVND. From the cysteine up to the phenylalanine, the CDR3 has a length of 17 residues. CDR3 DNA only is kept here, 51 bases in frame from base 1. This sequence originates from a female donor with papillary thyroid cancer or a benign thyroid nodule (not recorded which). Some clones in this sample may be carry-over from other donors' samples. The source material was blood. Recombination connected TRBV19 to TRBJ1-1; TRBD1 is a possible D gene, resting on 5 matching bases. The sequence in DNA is TGTGCCAGTTCTTTAGCGGGGGGACTAGTCTTGAACACTGAAGCTTTCTTT. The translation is CASSLAGGLVLNTEAFF.